The clone carrying this T cell receptor beta chain was seen just once. Clinical histories supplied by participants themselves formed the basis of cohort assignment. This specimen comes from a study of blood T cell repertoires in COVID-19. Turning to the study itself: T cells, B-cell-depleted T cells, or PBMCs supplied cDNA or gDNA.

V dropped 4 bases and J dropped 2; count of bases not matched to a gene: 9. Per germline, CDR1 MNHEY and CDR2 SVGAGI. CDR3 size: 16 residues. Per the study methods: Reference gene primers were amplified, and this amplification served to estimate nucleated cell counts. This table comes from immunoSEQ multiplex PCR, and its TCRdb copy is limited to in-frame clones, with some not included. That table furnishes V, J and clone size, whereas the DNA furnished D and trimming. Of a few hundred thousand clones in the sample, less than 90% were seen once. The rearrangement links TRBV6-5 to TRBJ2-7; 9 nucleotides align to TRBD2. The clonotype originates from a woman in her twenties or thirties who had recovered from COVID-19. Sequenced: PBMCs or T cells enriched from blood (not recorded which). The CDR3 reads CASSFYRLAATYEQYF. The CDR3 DNA reads as TGTGCCAGCAGTTTTTACAGACTAGCGGCTACCTACGAGCAGTACTTC.